These 26 T cell receptor beta chains share one sample of origin, sequenced in a study of control samples from healthy donors and cancer patients. The protocol was immunoSEQ multiplex PCR, while the TCRdb copy is restricted to in-frame clones and leaves out a portion. This sample has 150,000 to 200,000 clones, with approximately 86% found just once. Specimen: blood. The receptors here all came from a man between 18 and 35 years old in good health.

Only one count was recorded for this clone. The chain joins TRBV14 to TRBJ1-2; D is undetermined. The length of the CDR3 is 13 residues. V lost 2 bases and J 2 bases, leaving 6 bases between the germline ends. Germline V lookup: CDR1 SGHDN, CDR2 FVKESK. CDR3 DNA sequence: TGTGCCAGCAGCCAATACAGCAACTATGGCTACACCTTC. Translation gives CASSQYSNYGYTF.

This rearrangement joins TRBV27 to TRBJ1-6, with 8 bases aligning to TRBD1. Germline V gives CDR1 MNHEY, CDR2 SMNVEV (reference sequence). This CDR3 region has 15 residues. With V trimmed by 4 bases and J by 10 bases, 9 bases remained unmatched. The chain's CDR3 is CASSSPQGAGSPLHF. The CDR3 DNA reads TGTGCCAGCAGTTCGCCCCAGGGGGCCGGATCACCCCTCCACTTT.

This chain joins TRBV7-2 and TRBJ1-1; 10 nucleotides align to TRBD1. The germline CDR1 and CDR2 sequences are SGHTA and FQGNSA. The CDR3 is made up of 15 amino acids. J gave up 7 bases and V 0 bases, and 5 bases lay outside the gene matches. In DNA form, the CDR3 reads TGTGCCAGCAGCTTAGCGACAGGGGGCGAGGGTGAAGCTTTCTTT. Translated, it gives CASSLATGGEGEAFF.

This clone was detected once. The chain couples TRBV5-4 to TRBJ2-7, with no clear D. With 2 bases removed from V and 5 bases from J, the gap between germline ends came to 11 bases. CDR1 and CDR2 from the germline V gene are SGHNT and YYREEE (reference sequence). CDR3 length: 13 residues. In nucleotides, the CDR3 is TGTGCCAGCAGCTTAAGTTCCGAGAACGAGCAGTACTTC. This gives the protein CASSLSSENEQYF.

The CDR3 is CASSQDGGKNTEAFF. The CDR3 DNA follows: TGTGCCAGCAGCCAAGATGGGGGCAAGAACACTGAAGCTTTCTTT. The rearrangement joins TRBV3-1 (or the pseudogene TRBV3-2) to TRBJ1-1; D is perhaps TRBD1 (6 bases). Per germline, CDR1 LGHDT and CDR2 YNNKEL (reference sequence). The CDR3 has 15 residues. The V gene lost 0 bases and the J gene lost 1 base, with 9 bases spanning the gap.

A single count supports this clone. CDR3: CASSRPQGGNTGELFF. CDR3 nucleotide sequence: TGTGCCAGCTCACGCCCACAGGGGGGAAACACCGGGGAGCTGTTTTTT. The chain is built from TRBV18 and TRBJ2-2; 8 bases agree with TRBD1. Germline V lookup: CDR1 KGHSH, CDR2 LQKENI. There are 16 residues in the CDR3. The V gene end was trimmed by 4 bases and the J gene end by 2 bases; junction bases not matched to a gene: 6.

This rearrangement joins TRBV2 to TRBJ2-7; the D gene is possibly TRBD1 (5 bases). Deletions cut 6 bases from V and 0 bases from J, with 12 bases between. The length of the CDR3 is 14 residues. Germline lookup yields CDR1 SNHLY and CDR2 FYNNEI. Here the CDR3 DNA reads TGTGCCAGCAGGCTGGGGCCAATCTCCTACGAGCAGTACTTC. The encoded protein is CASRLGPISYEQYF.

This chain uses TRBV7-9 with TRBJ2-5; 7 bases match TRBD2. CDR3 size: 14 residues. Trimming cost V 8 bases and J 1 base; bases outside gene matches: 7. From germline, CDR1 is SEHNR and CDR2 FQNEAQ (reference sequence). CDR3 nucleotides: TGTGCCAGCGGGAGCGGGGCCACCCAAGAGACCCAGTACTTC. This codes for CASGSGATQETQYF.

This clone was recorded only once. The CDR3, as DNA: TGTGCCAGCAGAAATACAGGGGCCGAGCAGTACTTC. Protein: CASRNTGAEQYF. The rearrangement joins TRBV12-3 or TRBV12-4 to TRBJ2-7, with 7 bases identical to TRBD1. Trimming at V came to 6 bases and at J to 6 bases, leaving 5 bases not matched to a gene. CDR3 size: 12 residues.

The V and J genes are TRBV2 and TRBJ1-2; D might be TRBD1 (5 bases). This CDR3 has 16 amino acids. The V end lost 3 bases, the J end lost 5 bases, and 19 bases lay between the germline ends. The germline V gene has CDR1 SNHLY and CDR2 FYNNEI. CDR3 nucleotides: TGTGCCAGCAGTGAGGGCCGTTCCGGGACGCCTTATGGCTACACCTTC. This encodes CASSEGRSGTPYGYTF.

The chain couples TRBV7-6 to TRBJ1-4; TRBD1 matches at 7 bases. With V trimmed by 5 bases and J by 7 bases, 10 bases remained unmatched. Germline assignment: CDR1 SGHVS and CDR2 FNYEAQ. The CDR3 has 15 amino acids. CDR3 nucleotide sequence: TGTGCCAGCAGCAAGGGGACAGTATCGATTGAAAAACTGTTTTTT. Encoded protein: CASSKGTVSIEKLFF.

The chain links TRBV11-2 to TRBJ1-1, with D possibly matching TRBD1 (6 bases). Germline CDR1 reads SGHAT; CDR2 reads FQNNGV. V lost 1 base, J lost 4 bases, and 13 bases lay in between. CDR3 size: 15 residues. In DNA, the CDR3 is TGTGCCAGCAGCTTAGTTTCCGGGGGCGGCACTGAAGCTTTCTTT. The encoded protein is CASSLVSGGGTEAFF.

The V and J genes are TRBV7-2 and TRBJ2-3; 8 nucleotides agree with TRBD1. CDR3 length equals 16 residues. V lost 4 bases, J lost 6 bases, and 12 bases stayed unmatched. Germline values: CDR1 SGHTA, CDR2 FQGNSA. CDR3 DNA sequence: TGTGCCAGCAGCTCTGGGCAGGGGGCAGGTCCGGATACGCAGTATTTT. The encoded protein is CASSSGQGAGPDTQYF.

This clone has a single count. The chain combines TRBV19 with TRBJ1-1; 8 positions agree with TRBD1. V shed 3 bases and J 1 base; nucleotides not matched to a gene: 4. The CDR3 extends over 15 amino acids. Looked up from germline, CDR1 is LNHDA and CDR2 is SQIVND (reference sequence). The CDR3 nucleotides are TGTGCCAGTAGTATGCGGACAGGGCAGAACACTGAAGCTTTCTTT. It is translated as CASSMRTGQNTEAFF.

As concerns this clone: At one of its ends the junction is not consistent with the germline gene, which may arise from a read error. The chain joins TRBV7-9 to TRBJ1-2; D is unclear. This CDR3 contains 11 residues. Looked up from germline, CDR1 is SEHNR and CDR2 is FQNEAQ (reference sequence). The CDR3 spells CASSSALTLEF. CDR3 in DNA: TGTGCCAGCAGCTCAGCTTTGACTTTGGAATTC.

This chain links TRBV6-5 with TRBJ2-1; 7 bases agree with TRBD1. This CDR3 region has 15 residues. The V gene's germline CDR1 is MNHEY and CDR2 SVGAGI. The CDR3: CSSSEGAFIYNEQFF. In nucleotides, the CDR3 is TGTTCCTCTTCCGAGGGGGCATTTATCTACAATGAGCAGTTCTTC.

This clone was detected once. V is TRBV5-6 and J is TRBJ2-1; 7 nucleotides align to TRBD1. Germline-derived CDR1 and CDR2 are SGHDT and YYEEEE. Unmatched junction bases numbered 7, after V lost 0 bases and J lost 10 bases. CDR3 length equals 14 residues. This CDR3 reads CASSLGLGQVEQFF. In nucleotides, the CDR3 is TGTGCCAGCAGCTTGGGGCTCGGACAGGTCGAGCAGTTCTTC.

The CDR3 DNA follows: TGTGCCAGCAGCGTAGTTCTGGAGGGGACTGAAGCTTTCTTT. Its protein is CASSVVLEGTEAFF. V gene TRBV9 combines with J gene TRBJ1-1; a possible D gene is TRBD1 (5 bases). The V and J ends lost 0 bases and 5 bases respectively, with 11 bases between them. The germline V gene has CDR1 SGDLS and CDR2 YYNGEE. The CDR3 covers 14 residues.

CDR3 protein: CASSLAGGYGYTF. The DNA of the CDR3 is TGTGCCAGCAGCTTAGCAGGGGGGTATGGCTACACCTTC. V gene TRBV11-2 combines with J gene TRBJ1-2; 7 bases are shared with TRBD1. V lost 1 base and J lost 5; bases outside the gene matches: 1. The germline V gene encodes CDR1 SGHAT and CDR2 FQNNGV. This CDR3 spans 13 amino acids.

The chain has TRBV19 and TRBJ1-2, with D possibly being TRBD1 (5 bases). The CDR3 extends over 14 amino acids. Germline values: CDR1 LNHDA, CDR2 SQIVND (reference sequence). The V and J ends lost 5 bases and 2 bases respectively, with 12 bases between them. CDR3 DNA sequence: TGTGCCAGTAGTTTCCTGTCAGGGAACTATGGCTACACCTTC. Translating it yields CASSFLSGNYGYTF.

The V call is TRBV5-6, the J call TRBJ1-6; 7 positions agree with TRBD1. This CDR3 has 14 residues. Trimming took 3 bases from V and 7 from J; bases not matched to a gene: 4. CDR1 and CDR2 from the germline V gene are SGHDT and YYEEEE. CDR3 region: CASSSGTVNSPLHF. The CDR3 DNA reads as TGTGCCAGCAGCTCCGGGACAGTCAATTCACCCCTCCACTTT.

The chain carries TRBV5-3 and TRBJ1-6; 9 positions agree with TRBD1. Being an ORF, TRBV5-3 has a function that is uncertain. The V segment lost 2 bases and the J segment 12 bases; nucleotides outside the gene matches: 12. CDR3 length equals 16 residues. The CDR3: CARSFGTGCGARPLHF. The CDR3 DNA follows: TGTGCCAGAAGCTTCGGGACAGGGTGTGGGGCCCGACCCCTCCACTTT.

The V call is TRBV5-1, the J call TRBJ2-7; D may be TRBD1 (6 bases). Per germline, CDR1 SGHRS and CDR2 YFSETQ. This CDR3 is 14 amino acids long. V was trimmed by 4 bases and J by 3 bases, leaving 14 bases between them. In nucleotides, the CDR3 is TGCGCCAGCAGCGTACAGGGTACAAGCTACGAGCAGTACTTC. Translating it yields CASSVQGTSYEQYF.

The chain joins TRBV28 to TRBJ1-5; D possibly corresponds to TRBD1 (6 bases). The CDR3 is made up of 13 amino acids. V lost 6 bases to trimming and J lost 7 bases, with 13 bases between them. Germline V CDR1 and CDR2: MDHEN, SYDVKM. Here the CDR3 reads CASRETGIQPQHF. CDR3 coding DNA: TGTGCCAGCAGGGAAACAGGGATCCAGCCCCAGCATTTT. The full variable domain, its missing parts supplied by reference TRBV28 and TRBJ1-5, is DVKVTQSSRYLVKRTGEKVFLECVQDMDHENMFWYRQDPGLGLRLIYFSYDVKMKEKGDIPEGYSVSREKKERFSLILESASTNQTSMYLCASRETGIQPQHFGDGTRLSIL.

This clone has more than one count but fewer than ten. The rearrangement uses TRBV7-9 and TRBJ1-1; D is uncertain. The CDR3 length is 15 residues. Germline loops: CDR1 SEHNR, CDR2 FQNEAQ (reference sequence). With 7 bases removed from V and 4 bases from J, the gap between germline ends came to 19 bases. CDR3 bases: TGTGCCAGCACCTACCTCCGAGAAAAAGGCACTGAAGCTTTCTTT. This codes for CASTYLREKGTEAFF.

The CDR3 sequence is CASRQDRSYEQYF. In DNA, the CDR3 is TGTGCCAGTCGACAGGACCGCTCCTACGAGCAGTACTTC. The chain links TRBV27 to TRBJ2-7, with a possible D match to TRBD1 (6 bases). The CDR3 is 13 residues long. CDR1 and CDR2 (germline): MNHEY, SMNVEV (reference sequence). V dropped 9 bases and J dropped 0 bases, with 12 bases sitting between them.